The clone carrying this TCR beta chain was detected once. The V segment lost 6 bases and the J segment 4 bases; nucleotides outside the gene matches: 4. CDR3 length: 13 amino acids. This record comes from a study of blood T cell repertoires in COVID-19. Participants had their cohort set by participant-reported clinical history. Assay: immunoSEQ multiplex PCR; the TCRdb copy retains only in-frame clones and omits some. The table includes approximately 260,000 clones, about four fifths detected once. The receptor was derived from a man between 45 and 60 years old who had recovered from COVID-19. The genes are TRBV12-3 or TRBV12-4 and TRBJ2-5, with TRBD1 matching 8 bases. The sequenced sample was PBMCs or T cells enriched from blood (not recorded which). CDR3 sequence: CASRTQGGETQYF. CDR3 in DNA: TGTGCCAGCAGGACACAGGGGGGAGAGACCCAGTACTTC.